The clone carrying this T cell receptor (beta chain) was counted at least ten times. Its antigen is undetermined. Mismatch with germline at one junction end may stem from a read error. TCRdb called the 5' RACE reads again in MiXCR, with one record for every CDR3 protein. In the table there are approximately 550,000 distinct CDR3 sequences, roughly 13% of which are singletons. These data come from a study of CD8 T cells in ankylosing spondylitis. Study-wide points: Disease-linked clones, CD8+, were relatively rare in peripheral blood. Blood from ankylosing spondylitis patients appeared to carry a characteristic roughly 8-variant TCR beta motif.

This CDR3 region has 14 residues. Germline values: CDR1 SGHRS, CDR2 YFSETQ. The chain is built from TRBV5-1 and TRBJ2-3; tentative D call: TRBD2 (6 bases). The material sequenced was blood, either unsorted or a sorted T cell fraction (not recorded which). This sequence was found in a male donor with ankylosing spondylitis. Written as DNA, the CDR3 is TGTGCCAGCAGTTTAGGGACTAGCACAGATACGCAGTATTTT. This sequence encodes CASSLGTSTDTQYF.